These 27 T cell receptor beta chains originate from one sample sequenced in a study of blood T cell repertoires in COVID-19 (dated by TCRdb to 2018 to 2020). The library was obtained by the immunoSEQ multiplex PCR assay. The source is immuneACCESS, and TCRdb retained only in-frame sequences with V and J called. Part of the clones is not carried over; for the studies checked, unresolved V genes explain less than half of this, and the remainder is unexplained. The sample has about 180,000 clones on record, roughly nine tenths of them singletons. In total, the top ten clones hold under 3.5% of the sample. The sequenced sample consisted of peripheral blood. Source of these receptors: a woman in her twenties or thirties with active or convalescent COVID-19.

V gene TRBV2 combines with J gene TRBJ2-2, with 8 bases aligning to TRBD2. V was clipped by 3 bases and J by 2 bases; unmatched bases: 5. Germline V CDR1 and CDR2: SNHLY, FYNNEI. The CDR3 runs to 16 residues. CDR3 DNA sequence: TGTGCCAGCAGTGAGCGGGGGGCCCTAAACACCGGGGAGCTGTTTTTT. Translated, it gives CASSERGALNTGELFF.

The V and J genes are TRBV30 and TRBJ1-2; possibly TRBD1 for D (5 bases). CDR3 length: 13 residues. Germline V lookup: CDR1 GTSNPN, CDR2 SVGIG (reference sequence). The ends were cut back, 3 bases at V and 4 bases at J, with 12 bases in the middle. The CDR3 reads CAWSLQGLYGYTF. In DNA form, the CDR3 reads TGTGCCTGGAGCCTCCAGGGACTCTATGGCTACACCTTC.

This clone was found a few times. J is TRBJ2-5 and V is TRBV18, with 10 nucleotides matching TRBD2. The ends lost 2 bases at V and 5 bases at J; junction bases unmatched: 11. The CDR3 loop spans 17 amino acids. In germline, CDR1 is KGHSH, CDR2 LQKENI. CDR3 amino acids: CASSPFSGGARRETQYF. DNA of the CDR3: TGTGCCAGCTCACCATTCAGCGGGGGGGCGAGAAGGGAGACCCAGTACTTC.

The chain recombines TRBV19 with TRBJ2-1, with D possibly matching TRBD2 (6 bases). The CDR3 totals 14 residues. The germline V and J ends were trimmed by 3 bases and 8 bases, with 14 bases remaining between them. Germline CDR1 and CDR2: LNHDA and SQIVND (reference sequence). CDR3 amino acids: CASSIQTSHYEQFF. The DNA for the CDR3 is TGTGCCAGTAGTATCCAGACTAGTCACTATGAGCAGTTCTTC.

This clone came up once. The J gene is TRBJ1-3, the V gene TRBV7-9; TRBD1 aligns across 7 bases. With V trimmed by 1 base and J by 0 bases, 6 bases remained unmatched. Germline V gene data show CDR1 as SEHNR and CDR2 as FQNEAQ (reference sequence). The CDR3 covers 17 residues. The CDR3 loop reads CASSLVGTAASGNTIYF. In nucleotides, the CDR3 is TGTGCCAGCAGCTTAGTCGGGACAGCAGCCTCTGGAAACACCATATATTTT.

The chain joins TRBV7-2 to TRBJ1-3, with a weak D call TRBD1 (6 bases). CDR1 SGHTA and CDR2 FQGNSA come from the germline V gene. This CDR3 contains 14 residues. Trimming cost V 1 base and J 2 bases, with 6 bases left between them. This CDR3 is CASSLDRAGNTIYF. Here the CDR3 DNA reads TGTGCCAGCAGCTTAGACAGGGCTGGAAACACCATATATTTT.

The chain uses TRBV28 and TRBJ2-7; TRBD2 is a possible D gene (6 bases). V lost 2 bases, J lost 11 bases, and 16 bases lay in between. This CDR3 region has 13 residues. CDR1 and CDR2 from the germline V gene are MDHEN and SYDVKM. CDR3 nucleotides: TGTGCCAGCAGTTTACCGACTAGGTCGGGAGAGTACTTC. Protein sequence: CASSLPTRSGEYF.

This chain uses TRBV30 with TRBJ1-3, with D perhaps TRBD1 (6 bases). Between the trimmed V and J ends, which lost 7 bases and 0 bases, there was a span of 13 bases. Germline CDR1 and CDR2: GTSNPN and SVGIG (reference sequence). The CDR3 is 14 amino acids. In DNA, the CDR3 is TGTGCCTTTGGACAGCCGCCCTCTGGAAACACCATATATTTT. This codes for CAFGQPPSGNTIYF.

The chain employs TRBV6-1 and TRBJ1-2, with D unresolved. The V end was cut by 1 base, the J end by 12 bases, with 18 bases between. The CDR3 covers 14 residues. The germline V gene has CDR1 MNHNS and CDR2 SASEGT. The CDR3 loop is CASSEESTTGGDTF. The CDR3 nucleotides are TGTGCCAGCAGTGAAGAATCAACGACCGGCGGCGACACCTTC.

The rearrangement links TRBV27 to TRBJ2-7, with TRBD1 identical over 8 bases. The CDR3 consists of 11 residues. V lost 8 bases, J lost 5 bases, and 2 bases stayed unmatched. Germline assignment: CDR1 MNHEY and CDR2 SMNVEV (reference sequence). CDR3 in DNA: TGTGCCAGCCTACAGGGGGACGAGCAGTACTTC. Translating gives CASLQGDEQYF.

The chain joins TRBV7-9 to TRBJ2-5, with 10 nucleotides matching TRBD2. Trimming at V came to 5 bases and at J to 4 bases, leaving 13 bases not matched to a gene. Germline CDR1 and CDR2: SEHNR and FQNEAQ (reference sequence). This CDR3 spans 17 amino acids. The CDR3, as DNA: TGTGCCAGCAGCCGACAGTTAGCGGGGGGACTCCGAGAGACCCAGTACTTC. Protein product: CASSRQLAGGLRETQYF.

The chain employs TRBV27 and TRBJ2-2; TRBD2 matches at 11 bases. The CDR3 loop spans 15 amino acids. V lost 5 bases and J lost 6; bases outside the gene matches: 5. Germline V gene data show CDR1 as MNHEY and CDR2 as SMNVEV (reference sequence). As DNA, the CDR3 is TGTGCCAGCAGTCCCGGGACTAGCGGTCCCGGGGAGCTGTTTTTT. Amino acid sequence: CASSPGTSGPGELFF.

CDR3 protein: CASSPQGQTGNTIYF. Written as DNA, the CDR3 is TGTGCCAGCTCACCACAGGGGCAAACTGGAAACACCATATATTTT. V gene TRBV18 combines with J gene TRBJ1-3; D possibly corresponds to TRBD1 (5 bases). V was trimmed by 1 base and J by 2 bases, leaving 9 bases between them. The CDR3 has 15 residues. From germline, CDR1 is KGHSH and CDR2 LQKENI.

V is TRBV19 and J is TRBJ1-6; D is perhaps TRBD1 (5 bases). Germline assignment: CDR1 LNHDA and CDR2 SQIVND (reference sequence). The CDR3 is 15 amino acids. The V and J ends lost 6 bases and 7 bases respectively, with 16 bases between them. Here the CDR3 DNA reads TGTGCCAGTAGATCAGGGCTTTGGCCCAATTCACCCCTCCACTTT. It yields the protein CASRSGLWPNSPLHF. The variable domain in full, completed from reference TRBV19 and TRBJ1-6, reads DGGITQSPKYLFRKEGQNVTLSCEQNLNHDAMYWYRQDPGQGLRLIYYSQIVNDFQKGDIAEGYSVSREKKESFPLTVTSAQKNPTAFYLCASRSGLWPNSPLHFGNGTRLTVT.

The V and J genes are TRBV11-2 and TRBJ2-5; 11 bases map to TRBD2. The germline gives CDR1 SGHAT, CDR2 FQNNGV. This CDR3 spans 18 amino acids. The J segment lost 4 bases and the V segment lost 4 bases, leaving 14 bases of the junction unmatched. CDR3 sequence (DNA): TGTGCCAGCAGCTCAGTCGGAGGTAGCGGGAGGGCTGGAGAGACCCAGTACTTC. Residues: CASSSVGGSGRAGETQYF.

The chain has TRBV4-1 and TRBJ2-2, with D perhaps matching TRBD1 (5 bases). Germline V gene lookup returns CDR1 MGHRA and CDR2 YSYEKL. This CDR3 has 16 residues. The V end was cut by 1 base, the J end by 2 bases, with 11 bases between. The CDR3 spells CASSQGPGINTGELFF. The CDR3 nucleotides are TGCGCCAGCAGCCAAGGTCCAGGGATAAACACCGGGGAGCTGTTTTTT.

This chain links TRBV28 with TRBJ1-5; TRBD1 is a possible D gene (6 bases). The V and J ends lost 3 bases and 2 bases respectively, with 11 bases between them. This CDR3 is 15 amino acids long. Germline V gene sequence: CDR1 MDHEN, CDR2 SYDVKM. The CDR3 is CASSLGTMGNQPQHF. The CDR3, as DNA: TGTGCCAGCAGTTTGGGGACAATGGGCAATCAGCCCCAGCATTTT.

The CDR3 region has the DNA TGTGCCAGCAGCCTGGGACAGGGTCTCTCCTACGAGCAGTACTTC. This gives the protein CASSLGQGLSYEQYF. The J gene is TRBJ2-7, the V gene TRBV5-5; TRBD1 matches at 9 bases. CDR1 is SGHKS, CDR2 YYEKEE, per germline (reference sequence). V lost 4 bases to trimming and J lost 0 bases; unmatched junction nucleotides: 5. This CDR3 is built from 15 residues.

The rearrangement joins TRBV27 to TRBJ1-2; 7 nucleotides agree with TRBD1. Per the germline V gene, CDR1 is MNHEY and CDR2 is SMNVEV (reference sequence). This CDR3 has 15 residues. V shed 5 bases and J 6 bases; nucleotides not matched to a gene: 12. Written as DNA, the CDR3 is TGTGCCAGCAGTCCAGACAGGGCTGGGTGGGATGGCTACACCTTC. Translated, it gives CASSPDRAGWDGYTF.

The J gene is TRBJ1-5, the V gene TRBV5-6; 10 nucleotides align to TRBD1. The CDR3 has 15 amino acids. CDR1 is SGHDT and CDR2 is YYEEEE in the germline V gene. V was pared by 3 bases and J by 5 bases, with 5 bases of the junction left unmatched. The CDR3 loop is CASSWGQGFDQPQHF. The CDR3 DNA is TGTGCCAGCAGCTGGGGACAGGGGTTTGATCAGCCCCAGCATTTT.

This chain joins TRBV10-2 and TRBJ2-7; 8 bases line up with TRBD1. This CDR3 comprises 13 residues. In germline, CDR1 is WSHSY, CDR2 SAAADI. J was trimmed by 4 bases and V by 2 bases; bases with no gene match: 1. The CDR3 bases are TGCGCCAGCAGTGAGGACAGGGGTTACGAGCAGTACTTC. This translates into CASSEDRGYEQYF.

The CDR3 sequence is CAITRSFGTEAFF. In DNA form, the CDR3 reads TGTGCCATCACCCGAAGCTTCGGGACTGAAGCTTTCTTT. The chain links TRBV10-3 to TRBJ1-1; D gene uncertain. CDR1 is ENHRY and CDR2 is SYGVKD in the germline V gene. The V and J ends lost 7 bases and 5 bases respectively, with 14 bases between them. This CDR3 has 13 residues.

A single count supports this clone. The gene calls are TRBV5-1 and TRBJ1-1; D is unresolved. V was cut by 4 bases and J by 6 bases, with 16 bases left in between. Germline lookup yields CDR1 SGHRS and CDR2 YFSETQ. CDR3 length: 14 amino acids. CDR3 sequence reads: CASSPSVGRAEAFF. The CDR3 DNA reads as TGCGCCAGCAGCCCGAGTGTGGGGAGGGCTGAAGCTTTCTTT.

The chain couples TRBV7-9 to TRBJ2-2; tentative D call: TRBD2 (5 bases). V dropped 5 bases and J dropped 5 bases, with 12 bases sitting between them. CDR1 and CDR2 from the germline V gene are SEHNR and FQNEAQ (reference sequence). This CDR3 has 14 residues. This CDR3 is CASSPQTRTGELFF. CDR3 bases: TGTGCCAGCAGCCCCCAAACTAGAACCGGGGAGCTGTTTTTT.

This chain connects TRBV11-2 to TRBJ1-2; 8 bases match TRBD1. The V gene's germline CDR1 is SGHAT and CDR2 FQNNGV. This CDR3 comprises 15 residues. The V segment lost 4 bases and the J segment 3 bases; nucleotides outside the gene matches: 7. In nucleotides, the CDR3 is TGTGCCAGCAGCTGGGGCCCGACAGGGGACTATGGCTACACCTTC. It is translated as CASSWGPTGDYGYTF.

V is TRBV15 and J is TRBJ1-1, with a tentative D call TRBD1 (5 bases). V dropped 6 bases and J dropped 1 base, with 12 bases sitting between them. The CDR3 is 14 residues long. From germline, CDR1 is LNHNV and CDR2 YYDKDF (reference sequence). CDR3 nucleotides: TGTGCCACCAGGTTCGGGGGGGGGAACACTGAAGCTTTCTTT. Its protein product is CATRFGGGNTEAFF. Looking up the rest from reference TRBV15 and TRBJ1-1 gives the full variable domain: DAMVIQNPRYQVTQFGKPVTLSCSQTLNHNVMYWYQQKSSQAPKLLFHYYDKDFNNEADTPDNFQSRRPNTSFCFLDIRSPGLGDTAMYLCATRFGGGNTEAFFGQGTRLTVV.

This clone showed up just once. V is TRBV10-2 and J is TRBJ2-1; D is possibly TRBD2 (6 bases). The CDR3 is made up of 16 amino acids. Germline V gene data show CDR1 as WSHSY and CDR2 as SAAADI. V was trimmed by 3 bases and J by 7 bases, leaving 19 bases between them. The CDR3 DNA reads as TGCGCCAGCAGTGAAAGGAGGCGGGGTATTGGGAATGAGCAGTTCTTC. Amino acid sequence: CASSERRRGIGNEQFF.